This T cell receptor beta chain was sequenced in a study of metastatic and nonmetastatic thyroid tumors. Whole-study context: Repertoires from blood and tumor or nodule tissue of malignant and benign thyroid patients were compared.

The length of the CDR3 is 11 residues. Trimming removed 7 bases at V and 1 base at J, with 2 bases between. CDR1 MNHEY and CDR2 SMNVEV come from the germline V gene (reference sequence). Original analysis: Between-group CDR3 differences, defined by clinicopathological status, yielded a distant-metastasis classifier for papillary thyroid cancer. MiXCR re-clonotyped the PCR reads for TCRdb. TCRdb's processing, not the study's, gives the V and J calls here. The data hold fewer than 40,000 clones, with 20% to 25% observed a single time. Patients underwent thyroid surgery, and none had received any treatment before it. This clone occurred many times.

The sequence was obtained from a male donor with papillary thyroid cancer or a benign thyroid nodule (not recorded which). Some clones in this sample may be carry-over from other donors' samples. The material sequenced was tumor tissue. The chain combines TRBV27 with TRBJ2-1; D gene ambiguous. CDR3 sequence: CASTSYNEQFF. Here the CDR3 DNA reads TGTGCCAGCACTTCCTACAATGAGCAGTTCTTC.